The entry below gives a single T cell receptor beta chain sequence along with its context. The clone's antigen remains unknown. Base-call qualities are not available, and no considerably larger clone is one nucleotide away. Reading from cysteine to phenylalanine, the CDR3 counts 13 amino acids. Of the read, only the CDR3 DNA is kept; its 39 bases are in frame from base 1. The germline V gene sets CDR1 to MDHEN and CDR2 to SYDVKM. Trimming leaves V shorter by 7 bases and J shorter by 4 bases, with the junction holding 5 bases beyond the gene matches. The sample belongs to a study of T cell responses to AZD1222 COVID-19 vaccine (dated by TCRdb to about 2021). Turning to the overall study: AZD1222 recipients given second doses at about 4 weeks or at about 12 weeks were pooled, since spike-specific TCR depth and breadth were not found to differ between the two schedules. A total of approximately 230 trial participants underwent TCR sequencing, of whom approximately 210 received two doses of AZD1222 and around 25 received two doses of the MenACWY control vaccine. Enrollment into the trials was organized by age into subgroups of 18-55, 56-69 and 70-plus years, and those subgroups contained about 160, 30 and 59 TCR-sequenced participants, respectively. The research as a whole found: Reportedly, close to half of the unique spike-specific TCRs recognized epitopes lying outside the regions that are mutated in the B.1.351 and B.1.1.7 variants. Participants were mostly white British, with more females than males. The authors suggested clonal diversity may have been underestimated. The whole spike protein was spanned by vaccine-associated CD4 TCRs, and dominant responses were seen in regions 160-218 and 743-854. Spike-specific TCR breadth and depth rose significantly after two AZD1222 doses compared with day 0 and with MenACWY recipients. Conclusions about previously exposed vaccinees are limited because only five to seven AZD1222 recipients were SARS-CoV-2 seropositive at baseline. The 56-69-year group was small, and its depth increase did not reach significance, likely because of low power. Because no day 14 peak-response samples were available, repertoires were characterized only after the peak T cell response.

The meaning of the sample's time point label: baseline before first vaccination. The vaccinee samples were drawn from two UK trials, COV001 and COV002, one of which was a single-blind randomized controlled phase 2/3 trial testing AZD1222 (ChAdOx1 nCoV-19) in healthy adults. For TCRbeta chain sequencing, PBMC samples from trial participants were taken at day 0 and at day 28 after the second dose. The CDR3 regions of human TCRbeta chains were analyzed by immunosequencing. The study's processing was this. TCRs in the repertoires were matched against a reference library of SARS-CoV-2-specific TCRs that had been generated with the MIRA antigen-specificity platform. Breadth was defined as the fraction of unique TCRs that were SARS-CoV-2-associated, and depth was defined as the fraction of total T cells that were SARS-CoV-2-associated. Each spike-specific TCR was assigned to its reactive spike region and to a CD4 or CD8 class using the MIRA data. Log10-transformed breadth and depth values were compared by one-way ANOVA with Sidak's multiple comparisons tests. TCRdb took over this immuneACCESS table, retaining in-frame rearrangements with V and J assigned. Such tables are incomplete; in checked studies, under half of the missing clones stem from an unresolved V gene, and the remainder is unexplained. From that table come the V and J calls and clone size; the DNA was used to work out D and trimming. In this sample the table shows 90,000 to 100,000 clones, 85% to 90% of which occur a single time. Of the sample, 6.5% to 8% falls within the top ten clones.

Sequenced here: peripheral blood, sampled on day 0 of AZD1222 vaccination. This receptor was identified in an adult in good health. Here the chain combines TRBV28 and TRBJ1-1, and TRBD1 matches 8 of the central bases. In nucleotides, the sequence is TGTGCCAGCAAAGGACAGGGTATCACTGAAGCTTTCTTT. This yields the protein CASKGQGITEAFF. Here the CDR3 is joined to the reference TRBV28 and TRBJ1-1 genes, and the full variable domain is: DVKVTQSSRYLVKRTGEKVFLECVQDMDHENMFWYRQDPGLGLRLIYFSYDVKMKEKGDIPEGYSVSREKKERFSLILESASTNQTSMYLCASKGQGITEAFFGQGTRLTVV.